The entry below describes one T cell receptor beta chain. Its target is not known. The source of the sample is a study of vaccination and CD4 T cells after COVID-19. Overall study results and limits: Spike mono-reactivity marked 304 of 307 vaccine-specific clones in convalescent patients. The median count of SARS-CoV-2-reactive clonotypes rose from approximately 21 to 40, not significantly.

Cultured CD4+ T cells had their DNA profiled by the Oncomine TCR Beta short-read assay. The genomic DNA was obtained from cultured CD4+ T cells by extraction with the QIAamp micro DNA kit. TCRdb called the PCR reads again in MiXCR, with one record for every CDR3 protein. The profile covers about 21,000 distinct CDR3 sequences, with less than 60% appearing a single time and approximately 2.7% taken by the ten largest. The treatment was: approximately nine-day PBMC culture with coronavirus spike peptide pools or control peptides (ViraFEST assay). A half-volume replacement of the medium with fresh IL-2 medium was performed on days 3 and 7. The V end lost 2 bases, the J end lost 9 bases, and 18 bases lay between the germline ends. The V gene's germline CDR1 is DFQATT and CDR2 SNEGSKA (reference sequence). CDR3 size: 14 residues.

The source was CD4+ T cells from blood, cultured in vitro, collected after SARS-CoV-2 vaccination. V gene TRBV20-1 combines with J gene TRBJ2-3, with D perhaps TRBD2 (5 bases). The clonotype comes from a human donor who had recovered from COVID-19. CDR3 amino acids: CSARQAASRTTQYF. The CDR3 region has the DNA TGCAGTGCTAGACAAGCGGCCAGCCGGACGACGCAGTATTTT.